These T cell receptor beta chains were read from a single sample in a study of shared T cell receptors in the human thymus. Data came from immunoSEQ multiplex PCR; TCRdb stores just in-frame clones and leaves some out. Among hundreds of thousands of clones listed, around 87% were seen once. These records were also assigned to another study, of human thymus T cells.

Sequencing was carried out using thymocytes. The receptors were gathered from a boy under two years old with a congenital heart defect. The CDR3 runs from the conserved cysteine through the conserved F or W.

v_gene,len,CDR3aa
TRBV7-2,18,CASSPGLAGAPYQETQYF
TRBV5-6,16,CASSLVAGEGTDTQYF
TRBV4-1,17,CASSQDPTSSATGELFF
TRBV27,14,CASRTGPSNEKLFF
TRBV6-6,15,CASSTLAGSSYEQYF
TRBV15,12,CATVGPRNEQFF
TRBV4-1,15,CASTQLAGGTDTQYF
TRBV5-1,14,CASSLGSSYNEQFF
TRBV10-3,16,CAISESIAGDYQPQHF
TRBV28,14,CASSQAGDNSPLHF
TRBV27,13,CASSLHGTGVAFF
TRBV15,16,CATSRDQTGLNSPLHF
TRBV27,18,CASSLSPSLRGDNQPQHF
TRBV19,15,CASSALTGMNTEAFF
TRBV12-5,14,CASGFWGGTDTQYF
TRBV7-2,13,CASSPTGGTEAFF
TRBV6-6,15,CASSPGRPPQDEQYF
TRBV6-6,14,CASKDKFRGYEQYF
TRBV5-1,17,CASSLDLGSGKSYEQYF
TRBV6-5,13,CASSLAGGSEQYF
TRBV11-2,15,CASSLDQGGGTEAFF
TRBV11-2,16,CASSLFGPSTNEKLFF
TRBV4-3,17,CASSQLLAGVGRYEQFF
TRBV5-8,16,CASSLMRRGYNQPQHF
TRBV15,15,CATSRDKKLRETQYF
TRBV4-3,19,CASSQGDRGIRTSGNTIYF
TRBV4-2,15,CASSQGWGDRERAFF
TRBV6-6,16,CASSLNRDTTDYGYTF
TRBV6-5,13,CASSSYTGNEQFF
TRBV30,15,CAWSVFSEENTEAFF
TRBV10-3,14,CAISGQGAWETQYF
TRBV27,17,CASSFRQGRLEDNEAFF
TRBV5-1,15,CASSLGIQGGYEQYF
TRBV6-5,13,CASRGWGNSPLHF
TRBV7-8,16,CASSLWAGVSYNEQFF
TRBV13,15,CASSLGQSHTDTQYF
TRBV4-2,18,CASSQDERQEGRDYEQYF
TRBV7-9,12,CASSRRVHEQFF
TRBV6-6,16,CASSYSVRESPNTQYF
TRBV18,12,CASSRLPDTQYF
TRBV29-1,14,CSVDPGGGSYGYTF
TRBV7-9,15,CASSPWARSNTEAFF
TRBV4-1,17,CASSLDHTSGVTDTQYF
TRBV28,16,CASRGLAGDVTYEQYF
TRBV5-6,14,CASTWTGKKETQYF
TRBV28,17,CASSLLPRVNRTGELFF
TRBV4-3,14,CASSLGGVADIQYF